Presented here are 17 T cell receptor beta chains from one specimen sequenced in a study of T cell responses to AZD1222 COVID-19 vaccine. Libraries were prepared by immunoSEQ multiplex PCR; TCRdb keeps only in-frame clonotypes and omits some of them. The sample has approximately 120,000 clones, approximately 88% seen once. Sequencing was performed on peripheral blood, taken on day 0 of AZD1222 vaccination. These receptors all stem from an adult in good health.

This clone was found a few times. This chain links TRBV5-1 with TRBJ1-1; TRBD1 agrees at 11 bases. The ends lost 4 bases at V and 2 bases at J; junction bases unmatched: 10. The CDR3 has 17 amino acids. Germline V lookup: CDR1 SGHRS, CDR2 YFSETQ. CDR3 DNA: TGCGCCAGCAGCAGAACTGGACAGGGGGCACCCAACACTGAAGCTTTCTTT. Translating it yields CASSRTGQGAPNTEAFF.

The chain recombines TRBV5-4 with TRBJ2-7, with D maybe TRBD1 (6 bases). The V gene lost 1 base and the J gene lost 6 bases, with 17 bases spanning the gap. The CDR3 has 15 residues. Per germline, CDR1 SGHNT and CDR2 YYREEE (reference sequence). CDR3 in DNA: TGTGCCAGCAGCTTGAGGTTTGGGGGCGAGGGCGAGCAGTACTTC. It is translated as CASSLRFGGEGEQYF.

V usage is TRBV7-3 and J usage is TRBJ1-1; the D is unclear. Germline CDR1 reads SGHTA; CDR2 reads FQGTGA. The CDR3 has 12 amino acids. The V end was cut by 1 base, the J end by 8 bases, with 8 bases between. Written as DNA, the CDR3 is TGTGCCAGCAGCTTAAAGGAGGGAGAAGCTTTCTTT. Amino acids: CASSLKEGEAFF.

This rearrangement joins TRBV30 to TRBJ2-3; 8 bases align to TRBD2. Trimming cost V 2 bases and J 6 bases; bases outside gene matches: 10. The CDR3 covers 15 residues. Germline-derived CDR1 and CDR2 are GTSNPN and SVGIG (reference sequence). This CDR3 reads CAWSSPSGSMDTQYF. CDR3 bases: TGTGCCTGGAGTTCGCCCAGCGGGAGTATGGATACGCAGTATTTT. Full variable domain (outside the CDR3, taken from reference TRBV30 and TRBJ2-3): SQTIHQWPATLVQPVGSPLSLECTVEGTSNPNLYWYRQAAGRGLQLLFYSVGIGQISSEVPQNLSASRPQDRQFILSSKKLLLSDSGFYLCAWSSPSGSMDTQYFGPGTRLTVL.

CDR3 in DNA: TGTGCCAGCAGCTCCCGGCGGGACACTGAAGCTTTCTTT. Protein: CASSSRRDTEAFF. The V call is TRBV7-3, the J call TRBJ1-1, with D unresolved. V lost 4 bases to trimming and J lost 3 bases, with 9 bases between them. Germline assignment: CDR1 SGHTA and CDR2 FQGTGA. The CDR3 extends over 13 amino acids.

This clone has more than one count but fewer than ten. This rearrangement joins TRBV12-5 to TRBJ2-7; 8 bases match TRBD2. Unmatched junction bases numbered 7, after V lost 7 bases and J lost 2 bases. The germline gives CDR1 LGHNT, CDR2 FRNRAP. The CDR3 extends over 14 amino acids. CDR3 protein: CASALSGGTYEQYF. The CDR3 DNA follows: TGTGCTAGTGCCCTCAGCGGGGGTACCTACGAGCAGTACTTC. Full variable domain (remainder filled in from reference TRBV12-5 and TRBJ2-7): DARVTQTPRHKVTEMGQEVTMRCQPILGHNTVFWYRQTMMQGLELLAYFRNRAPLDDSGMPKDRFSAEMPDATLATLKIQPSEPRDSAVYFCASALSGGTYEQYFGPGTRLTVT.

In this sample, this clone turned up once. This chain connects TRBV19 to TRBJ2-7; 13 nucleotides match TRBD2. The CDR3 loop spans 18 amino acids. CDR1 LNHDA and CDR2 SQIVND come from the germline V gene (reference sequence). V lost 4 bases to trimming and J lost 0 bases; unmatched junction nucleotides: 9. The CDR3 coding sequence is TGTGCCAGTAGTAAAAAACTAGCGGGAGGGTCCCCCTCCTACGAGCAGTACTTC. Residues: CASSKKLAGGSPSYEQYF.

This chain connects TRBV10-3 to TRBJ2-3, with 9 bases identical to TRBD2. The V and J ends lost 10 bases and 3 bases, in that order; junction bases with no gene match: 5. CDR1 ENHRY and CDR2 SYGVKD come from the germline V gene. This CDR3 is built from 13 residues. CDR3 DNA: TGTGCCACTACTAGCGGGCTTACAGATACGCAGTATTTT. Its protein is CATTSGLTDTQYF.

The rearrangement joins TRBV5-1 to TRBJ1-4, with a tentative D call TRBD1 (5 bases). The germline V gene encodes CDR1 SGHRS and CDR2 YFSETQ. The CDR3 consists of 14 residues. V was trimmed by 2 bases and J by 7 bases, leaving 12 bases between them. In DNA, the CDR3 is TGCGCCAGCAGCTTCCTGGGGGAGACTGAAAAACTGTTTTTT. It yields the protein CASSFLGETEKLFF.

This chain links TRBV9 with TRBJ1-2, with a possible D match to TRBD1 (5 bases). The CDR3 is 16 amino acids. Per the germline V gene, CDR1 is SGDLS and CDR2 is YYNGEE. The V end was cut by 0 bases, the J end by 4 bases, with 16 bases between. CDR3 sequence (DNA): TGTGCCAGCAGCGTAGAGGGGAATAGTGGCCCCTATGGCTACACCTTC. This sequence encodes CASSVEGNSGPYGYTF.

The chain links TRBV5-8 to TRBJ1-1; D is undetermined. V lost 0 bases to trimming and J lost 0 bases, with 9 bases between them. Germline CDR1 reads SGHTS; CDR2 reads YDEGEE. The CDR3 totals 15 residues. DNA for the CDR3: TGTGCCAGCAGCTTGGGGGAGTACTTGAACACTGAAGCTTTCTTT. This codes for CASSLGEYLNTEAFF.

The J gene is TRBJ1-3, the V gene TRBV7-9; D remains ambiguous. Trimming pared 3 bases from V and 0 bases from J, leaving 6 bases between. CDR1 is SEHNR, CDR2 FQNEAQ, per germline (reference sequence). The CDR3 sequence is 14 residues long. The DNA for the CDR3 is TGTGCCAGCAGCTTTGAGTCCTCTGGAAACACCATATATTTT. Its translation is CASSFESSGNTIYF.

The rearrangement uses TRBV3-1 (or the pseudogene TRBV3-2) and TRBJ2-5, with D hard to call. Trimming took off 3 bases at V and 5 bases at J, with 19 bases between the two ends. The length of the CDR3 is 16 residues. In germline, CDR1 is LGHDT, CDR2 YNNKEL (reference sequence). CDR3 nucleotide sequence: TGTGCCAGCAGCCATACACCTACGAGAGTTGGGGAGACCCAGTACTTC. Residues: CASSHTPTRVGETQYF.

The chain carries TRBV29-1 and TRBJ2-3, with 7 bases matching TRBD1. Germline V gene sequence: CDR1 SQVTM, CDR2 ANQGSEA. This CDR3 has 15 residues. V lost 1 base, J lost 0 bases, and 4 bases stayed unmatched. CDR3 loop: CSVEGKGASTDTQYF. CDR3 nucleotides: TGCAGCGTTGAAGGAAAGGGGGCTAGCACAGATACGCAGTATTTT.

This clone showed up just a few times. The rearrangement uses TRBV6-5 and TRBJ1-5, with TRBD1 matching over 7 bases. V lost 6 bases and J lost 5; bases outside the gene matches: 7. There are 14 residues in the CDR3. CDR1 MNHEY and CDR2 SVGAGI come from the germline V gene. The CDR3 DNA is TGTGCCAGCAGGGCCGCGGACAGGCATCAGCCCCAGCATTTT. Protein product: CASRAADRHQPQHF.

The rearrangement links TRBV11-2 to TRBJ2-1; tentative D call: TRBD2 (6 bases). Trimming stripped 1 base from V and 7 bases from J, with 8 bases between. From germline, CDR1 is SGHAT and CDR2 FQNNGV. This CDR3 region has 13 residues. This CDR3 reads CASSLGGDNEQFF. In DNA form, the CDR3 reads TGTGCCAGCAGCTTAGGCGGGGATAATGAGCAGTTCTTC.

V gene TRBV12-5 combines with J gene TRBJ2-1, with 7 bases matching TRBD2. The germline gives CDR1 LGHNT, CDR2 FRNRAP. V was clipped by 0 bases and J by 3 bases; unmatched bases: 5. This CDR3 contains 16 residues. The DNA for the CDR3 is TGTGCTAGTGGTTTGGTGTTTACGGGGGGCTACAATGAGCAGTTCTTC. Its translation: CASGLVFTGGYNEQFF.